This is a list of T cell receptor beta chains from one sample in a study of blood T cell repertoires in COVID-19. Clones were read by immunoSEQ multiplex PCR, and TCRdb kept only the in-frame ones, dropping some. The repertoire holds about 360,000 clones, with roughly 77% as singletons. Input material: peripheral blood. The receptors stem from a human donor with acute or convalescent COVID-19. The donor label of this sample is uncertain. The CDR3 runs from the conserved cysteine through the conserved F or W. The order of the fields is V gene, J gene, CDR3 protein.

TRBV29-1	TRBJ2-1	CSVEGTSGNYEQFF
TRBV3-1/TRBV3-2	TRBJ2-3	CASSHILLTDTQYF
TRBV28	TRBJ1-3	CASSSPLDSLTGNTIYF
TRBV28	TRBJ1-2	CASRAGVTYGYTF
TRBV7-9	TRBJ1-2	CASSRTGIYGYTF
TRBV7-2	TRBJ2-5	CASSLVADQETQYF
TRBV3-1/TRBV3-2	TRBJ2-4	CASSQGATRWSKNIQYF
TRBV24-1	TRBJ2-1	CATSDGGTASYNEQFF
TRBV30	TRBJ1-2	CAWRLRGGGNYGYTF
TRBV7-9	TRBJ2-3	CASSRKTGAASDTQYF
TRBV5-1	TRBJ2-7	CASSWTGPTYEQYF
TRBV3-1/TRBV3-2	TRBJ2-5	CASSQRKVAGLETQYF
TRBV9	TRBJ1-1	CASSAQGRHMNTEAFF
TRBV27	TRBJ1-2	CASSPAGTGGNYGYTF
TRBV29-1	TRBJ1-2	CSVERQRGYTF
TRBV28	TRBJ1-3	CASGSGLLYSSGNTIYF
TRBV4-2	TRBJ2-1	CASSQATGTSLNEQFF
TRBV27	TRBJ2-5	CASSLETGRETQYF
TRBV18	TRBJ1-2	CASSTRNTKSNYGYTF
TRBV30	TRBJ2-1	CAWSVIVSYNEQFF
TRBV2	TRBJ2-1	CASEGLTLVEQFF
TRBV11-2	TRBJ2-1	CASSLVAGGSNEQFF
TRBV4-2	TRBJ1-1	CASSTQVRNTEAFF
TRBV7-9	TRBJ2-7	CASSKGGPQGFSYEQYF
TRBV28	TRBJ1-1	CASRPAGYTEAFF
TRBV19	TRBJ2-7	CASSPLVTGSYEQYF
TRBV28	TRBJ2-7	CASSSFGQANSYEQYF
TRBV6-2/TRBV6-3	TRBJ2-1	CASSSQGQGRNEQFF
TRBV4-1	TRBJ1-2	CASSWETEINYGYTF
TRBV5-4	TRBJ2-7	CASSGGRGSSYEQYF
TRBV12-3/TRBV12-4	TRBJ2-1	CASSRRGKVERFF
TRBV15	TRBJ2-7	CATSRRRGTEAEQYF
TRBV29-1	TRBJ1-2	CSVRGRDDYGYTF
TRBV3-1/TRBV3-2	TRBJ1-1	CASSQLKGEGSSPRGAFF
TRBV2	TRBJ1-4	CASSTKAKREKLFF
TRBV12-3/TRBV12-4	TRBJ1-3	CASSFGTGNTIYF
TRBV5-6	TRBJ1-2	CASSFAGLNYGYTF
TRBV19	TRBJ1-5	CASSKRDKGLDSNQPQHF
TRBV29-1	TRBJ1-1	CSSHRVDTEAFF
TRBV29-1	TRBJ2-7	CSVASAPRPYEQYF